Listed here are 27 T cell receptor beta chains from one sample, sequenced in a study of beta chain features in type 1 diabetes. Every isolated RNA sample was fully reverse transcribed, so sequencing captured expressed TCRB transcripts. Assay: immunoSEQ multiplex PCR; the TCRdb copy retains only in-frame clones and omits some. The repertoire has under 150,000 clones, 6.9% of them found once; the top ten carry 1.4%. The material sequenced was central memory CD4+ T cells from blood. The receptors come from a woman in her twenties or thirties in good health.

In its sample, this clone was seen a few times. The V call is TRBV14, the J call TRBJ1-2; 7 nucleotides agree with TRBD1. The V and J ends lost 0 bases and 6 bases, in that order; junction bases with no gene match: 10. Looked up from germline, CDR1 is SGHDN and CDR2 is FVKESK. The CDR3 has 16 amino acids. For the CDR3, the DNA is TGTGCCAGCAGCCAAGATTGGGCGACAGGGAGGAATGGCTACACCTTC. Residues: CASSQDWATGRNGYTF.

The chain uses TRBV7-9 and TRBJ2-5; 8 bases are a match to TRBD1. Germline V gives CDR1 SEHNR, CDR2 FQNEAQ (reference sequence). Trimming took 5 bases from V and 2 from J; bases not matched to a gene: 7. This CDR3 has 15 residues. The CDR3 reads CASSRQDRAQETQYF. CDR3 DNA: TGTGCCAGCAGCCGGCAGGACAGGGCGCAAGAGACCCAGTACTTC.

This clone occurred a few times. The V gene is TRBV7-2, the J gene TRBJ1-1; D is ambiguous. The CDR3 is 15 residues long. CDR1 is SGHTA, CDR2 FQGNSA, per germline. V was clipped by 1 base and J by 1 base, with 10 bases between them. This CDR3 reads CASSLVSGQNTEAFF. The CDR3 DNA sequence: TGTGCCAGCAGCTTAGTGAGCGGGCAGAACACTGAAGCTTTCTTT.

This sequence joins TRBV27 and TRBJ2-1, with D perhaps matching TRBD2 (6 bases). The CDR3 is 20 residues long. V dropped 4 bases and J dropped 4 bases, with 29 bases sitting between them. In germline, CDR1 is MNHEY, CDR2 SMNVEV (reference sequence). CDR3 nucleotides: TGTGCCAGCAGTTCCGGCCGGGGCGGCCCGAACAGCGGGCTATACAATGAGCAGTTCTTC. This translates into CASSSGRGGPNSGLYNEQFF.

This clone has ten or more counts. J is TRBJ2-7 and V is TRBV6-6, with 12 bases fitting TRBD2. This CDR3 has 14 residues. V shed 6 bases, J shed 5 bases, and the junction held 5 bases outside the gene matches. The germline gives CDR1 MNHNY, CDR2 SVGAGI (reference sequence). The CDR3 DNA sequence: TGTGCCAGCAGCACACTAGCGGGAGGAAACGAGCAGTACTTC. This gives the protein CASSTLAGGNEQYF.

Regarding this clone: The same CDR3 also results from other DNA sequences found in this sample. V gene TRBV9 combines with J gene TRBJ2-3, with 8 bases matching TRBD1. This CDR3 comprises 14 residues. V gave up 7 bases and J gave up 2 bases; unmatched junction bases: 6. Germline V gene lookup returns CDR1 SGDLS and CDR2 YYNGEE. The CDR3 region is CASGRGQDTDTQYF. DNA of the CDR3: TGTGCCAGCGGCCGGGGACAGGACACAGATACGCAGTATTTT.

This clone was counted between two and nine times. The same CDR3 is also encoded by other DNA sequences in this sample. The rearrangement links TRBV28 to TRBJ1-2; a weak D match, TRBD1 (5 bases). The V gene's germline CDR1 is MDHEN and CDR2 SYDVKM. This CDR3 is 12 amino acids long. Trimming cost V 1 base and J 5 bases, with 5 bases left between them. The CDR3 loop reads CASSLSGYGYTF. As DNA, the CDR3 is TGTGCCAGCAGTTTATCAGGGTATGGCTACACCTTC.

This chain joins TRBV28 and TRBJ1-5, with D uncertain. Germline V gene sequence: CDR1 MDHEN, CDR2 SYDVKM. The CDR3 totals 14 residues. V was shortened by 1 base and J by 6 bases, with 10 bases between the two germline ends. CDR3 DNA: TGTGCCAGCAGTTTATTCGCAGGAGGTCAGCCCCAGCATTTT. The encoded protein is CASSLFAGGQPQHF.

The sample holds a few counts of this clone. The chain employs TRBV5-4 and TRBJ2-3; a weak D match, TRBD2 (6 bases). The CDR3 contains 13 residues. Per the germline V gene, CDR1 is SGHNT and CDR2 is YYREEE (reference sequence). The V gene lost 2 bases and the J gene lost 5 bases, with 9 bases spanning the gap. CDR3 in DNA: TGTGCCAGCAGCTTAACGGGGGAAGATACGCAGTATTTT. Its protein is CASSLTGEDTQYF.

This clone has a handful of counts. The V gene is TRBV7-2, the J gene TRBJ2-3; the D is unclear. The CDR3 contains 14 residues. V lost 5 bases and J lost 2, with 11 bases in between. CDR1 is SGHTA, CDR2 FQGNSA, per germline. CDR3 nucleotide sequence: TGTGCCAGCAGCAACAACGGGTACACAGATACGCAGTATTTT. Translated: CASSNNGYTDTQYF.

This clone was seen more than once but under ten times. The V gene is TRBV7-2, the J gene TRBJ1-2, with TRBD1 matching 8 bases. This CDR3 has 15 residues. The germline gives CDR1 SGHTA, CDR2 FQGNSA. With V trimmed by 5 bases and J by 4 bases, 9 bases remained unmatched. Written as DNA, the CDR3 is TGTGCCAGCAGCCCAGGGGGCAGTTGGGGCTATGGCTACACCTTC. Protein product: CASSPGGSWGYGYTF.

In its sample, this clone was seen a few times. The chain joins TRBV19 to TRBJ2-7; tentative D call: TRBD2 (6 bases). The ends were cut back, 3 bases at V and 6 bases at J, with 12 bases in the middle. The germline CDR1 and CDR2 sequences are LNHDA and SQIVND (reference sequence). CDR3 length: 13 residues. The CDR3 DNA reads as TGTGCCAGTAGTATCACGGGAGTGAGCGAGCAGTACTTC. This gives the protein CASSITGVSEQYF.

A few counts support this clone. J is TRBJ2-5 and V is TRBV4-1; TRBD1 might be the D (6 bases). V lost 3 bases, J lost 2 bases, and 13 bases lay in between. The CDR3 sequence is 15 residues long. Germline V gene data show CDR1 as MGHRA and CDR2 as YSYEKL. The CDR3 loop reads CASSQGRGMQETQYF. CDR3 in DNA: TGCGCCAGCAGCCAGGGAAGGGGGATGCAAGAGACCCAGTACTTC.

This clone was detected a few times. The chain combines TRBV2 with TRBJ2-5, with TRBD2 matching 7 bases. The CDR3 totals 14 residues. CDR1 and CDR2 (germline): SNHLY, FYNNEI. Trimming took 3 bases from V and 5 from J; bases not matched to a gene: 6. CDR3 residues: CASSEGGFGETQYF. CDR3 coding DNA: TGTGCCAGCAGTGAGGGGGGGTTCGGGGAGACCCAGTACTTC. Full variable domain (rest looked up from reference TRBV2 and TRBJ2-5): EPEVTQTPSHQVTQMGQEVILRCVPISNHLYFYWYRQILGQKVEFLVSFYNNEISEKSEIFDDQFSVERPDGSNFTLKIRSTKLEDSAMYFCASSEGGFGETQYFGPGTRLLVL.

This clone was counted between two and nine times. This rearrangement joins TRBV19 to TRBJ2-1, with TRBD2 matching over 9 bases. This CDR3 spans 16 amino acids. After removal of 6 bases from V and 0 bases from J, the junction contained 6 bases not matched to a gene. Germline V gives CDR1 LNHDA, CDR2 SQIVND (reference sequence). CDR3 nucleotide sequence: TGTGCCAGTAGGCCTAGCGGGATCATCTCCTACAATGAGCAGTTCTTC. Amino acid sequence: CASRPSGIISYNEQFF.

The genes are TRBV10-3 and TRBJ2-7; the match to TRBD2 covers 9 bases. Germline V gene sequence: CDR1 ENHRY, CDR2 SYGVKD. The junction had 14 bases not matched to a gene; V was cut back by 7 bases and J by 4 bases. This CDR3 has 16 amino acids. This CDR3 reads CAIIGPIGLARYEQYF. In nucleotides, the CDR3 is TGTGCCATCATCGGGCCTATAGGACTAGCGAGATACGAGCAGTACTTC.

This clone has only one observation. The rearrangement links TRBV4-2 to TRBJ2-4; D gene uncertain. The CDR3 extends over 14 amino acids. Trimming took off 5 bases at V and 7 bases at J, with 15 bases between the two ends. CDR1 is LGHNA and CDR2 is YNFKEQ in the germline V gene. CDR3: CASSSGKAENIQYF. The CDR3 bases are TGTGCCAGCAGCTCAGGTAAAGCAGAGAACATTCAGTACTTC.

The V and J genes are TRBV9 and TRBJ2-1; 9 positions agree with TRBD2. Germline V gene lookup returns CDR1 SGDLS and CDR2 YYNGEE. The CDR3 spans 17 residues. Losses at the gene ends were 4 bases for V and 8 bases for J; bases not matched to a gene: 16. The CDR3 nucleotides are TGTGCCAGCAGCAATAGCGGGAGAGGCCCGGGGGGCGATGAGCAGTTCTTC. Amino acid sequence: CASSNSGRGPGGDEQFF.

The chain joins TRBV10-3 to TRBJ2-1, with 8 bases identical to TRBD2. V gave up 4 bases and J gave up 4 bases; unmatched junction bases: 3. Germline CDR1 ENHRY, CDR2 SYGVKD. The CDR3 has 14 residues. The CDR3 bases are TGTGCCATCAGTGGAGGGACTAGTTACAATGAGCAGTTCTTC. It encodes CAISGGTSYNEQFF.

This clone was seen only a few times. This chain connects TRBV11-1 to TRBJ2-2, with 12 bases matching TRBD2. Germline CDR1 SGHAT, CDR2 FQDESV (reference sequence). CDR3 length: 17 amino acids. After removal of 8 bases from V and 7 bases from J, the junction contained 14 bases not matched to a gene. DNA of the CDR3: TGTGCCAGCGGACCCCGCTCTAGCGGGAGGGCCGTCGGGGAGCTGTTTTTT. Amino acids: CASGPRSSGRAVGELFF.

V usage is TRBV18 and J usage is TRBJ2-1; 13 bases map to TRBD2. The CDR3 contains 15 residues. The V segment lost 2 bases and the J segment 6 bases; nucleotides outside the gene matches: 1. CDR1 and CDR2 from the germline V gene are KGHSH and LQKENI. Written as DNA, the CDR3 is TGTGCCAGCTCACCAGGACTAGCGGGAGCCAATGAGCAGTTCTTC. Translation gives CASSPGLAGANEQFF. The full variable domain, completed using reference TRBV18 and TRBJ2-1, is NAGVMQNPRHLVRRRGQEARLRCSPMKGHSHVYWYRQLPEEGLKFMVYLQKENIIDESGMPKERFSAEFPKEGPSILRIQQVVRGDSAAYFCASSPGLAGANEQFFGPGTRLTVL.

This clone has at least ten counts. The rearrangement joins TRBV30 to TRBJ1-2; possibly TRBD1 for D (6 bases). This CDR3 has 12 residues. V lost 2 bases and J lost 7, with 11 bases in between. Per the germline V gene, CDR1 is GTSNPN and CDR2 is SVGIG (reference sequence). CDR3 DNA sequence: TGTGCCTGGAGTCCCGACAGGCTTGGCTACACCTTC. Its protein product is CAWSPDRLGYTF.

In nucleotides, the CDR3 is TGTGCCAGCAGCCGCCGATACAGGGATAGGAACACTGAAGCTTTCTTT. Encoded protein: CASSRRYRDRNTEAFF. This rearrangement joins TRBV14 to TRBJ1-1, with D possibly TRBD1 on 6 matching bases. The CDR3 runs 16 residues. Per germline, CDR1 SGHDN and CDR2 FVKESK. V dropped 4 bases and J dropped 1 base, with 16 bases sitting between them.

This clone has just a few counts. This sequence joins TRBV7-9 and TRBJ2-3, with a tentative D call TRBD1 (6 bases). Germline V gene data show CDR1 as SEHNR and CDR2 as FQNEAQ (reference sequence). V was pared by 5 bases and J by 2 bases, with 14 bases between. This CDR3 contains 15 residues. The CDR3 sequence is CASSLKQGSTDTQYF. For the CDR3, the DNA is TGTGCCAGCAGCCTCAAACAGGGTTCCACAGATACGCAGTATTTT.

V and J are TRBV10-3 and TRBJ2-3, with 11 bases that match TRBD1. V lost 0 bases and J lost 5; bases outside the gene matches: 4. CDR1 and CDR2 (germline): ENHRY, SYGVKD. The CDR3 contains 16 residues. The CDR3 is CAISESGQGAIDTQYF. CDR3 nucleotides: TGTGCCATCAGTGAGTCCGGACAGGGGGCTATAGATACGCAGTATTTT.

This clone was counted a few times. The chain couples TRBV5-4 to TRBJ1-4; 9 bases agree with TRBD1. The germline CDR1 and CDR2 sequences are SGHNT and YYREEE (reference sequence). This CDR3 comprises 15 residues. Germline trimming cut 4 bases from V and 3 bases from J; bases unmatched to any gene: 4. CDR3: CASSPTGGSNEKLFF. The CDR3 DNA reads TGTGCCAGCAGCCCGACAGGGGGGTCTAATGAAAAACTGTTTTTT.

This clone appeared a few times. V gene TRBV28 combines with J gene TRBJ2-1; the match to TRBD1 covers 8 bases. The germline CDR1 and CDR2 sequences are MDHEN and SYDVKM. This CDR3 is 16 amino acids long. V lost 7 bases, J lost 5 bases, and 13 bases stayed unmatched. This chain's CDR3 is CASTESGTGNDNEQFF. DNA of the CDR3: TGTGCCAGCACCGAATCCGGGACAGGCAACGACAATGAGCAGTTCTTC.